Shown below are 27 T cell receptor beta chains from a single sample sequenced in a study of blood T cell repertoires in COVID-19. Assay: immunoSEQ multiplex PCR; the TCRdb copy retains only in-frame clones and omits some. The repertoire consists of about 190,000 clones, with 65% to 85% occurring once and the leading ten covering under 4%. The sequenced material came from PBMCs or T cells enriched from blood (not recorded which). These receptors came from a woman in her twenties or thirties who had been exposed to COVID-19.

V usage is TRBV6-5 and J usage is TRBJ2-7; TRBD2 agrees at 8 bases. The CDR3 extends over 15 amino acids. Germline CDR1 reads MNHEY; CDR2 reads SVGAGI. Trimming cost V 1 base and J 1 base; bases outside gene matches: 3. Written as DNA, the CDR3 is TGTGCCAGCAGTTACTGGGTAGCGGGGTCCTACGAGCAGTACTTC. Amino acids: CASSYWVAGSYEQYF.

The count of this clone is one. The chain is built from TRBV3-1 (or the pseudogene TRBV3-2) and TRBJ2-6, with 9 bases matching TRBD1. J was trimmed by 2 bases and V by 0 bases; bases with no gene match: 11. The CDR3 runs to 20 residues. Looked up from germline, CDR1 is LGHDT and CDR2 is YNNKEL (reference sequence). This CDR3 is CASSQEDRGPSFPGANVLTF. DNA of the CDR3: TGTGCCAGCAGCCAAGAGGACAGGGGCCCGTCTTTTCCTGGGGCCAACGTCCTGACTTTC.

This clone was detected only once. J is TRBJ1-6 and V is TRBV7-9; 7 bases match TRBD1. Germline V lookup: CDR1 SEHNR, CDR2 FQNEAQ (reference sequence). The J segment lost 5 bases and the V segment lost 5 bases, leaving 9 bases of the junction unmatched. The CDR3 has 16 residues. The CDR3 reads CASSPSLGTDNSPLHF. The CDR3 DNA reads TGTGCCAGCAGCCCGTCCCTTGGGACAGATAATTCACCCCTCCACTTT.

In this sample, this clone turned up a few times. The V call is TRBV5-4, the J call TRBJ1-4; 7 positions agree with TRBD1. Germline CDR1 and CDR2: SGHNT and YYREEE (reference sequence). With 5 bases clipped from V and 5 bases from J, the junction kept 12 bases outside the gene matches. The length of the CDR3 is 16 residues. The CDR3 spells CASSMARDRSNEKLFF. The CDR3 bases are TGTGCCAGCAGTATGGCCCGGGACAGATCAAATGAAAAACTGTTTTTT.

This chain links TRBV7-9 with TRBJ1-6, with D unclear. The V gene lost 4 bases and the J gene lost 9 bases, with 22 bases spanning the gap. The CDR3 spans 17 residues. Germline V gives CDR1 SEHNR, CDR2 FQNEAQ (reference sequence). CDR3 sequence: CASSSIKDGIWGSPLHF. In DNA form, the CDR3 reads TGTGCCAGCAGCTCGATAAAGGACGGGATTTGGGGTTCACCCCTCCACTTT.

This clone was counted only a few times. The chain has TRBV7-9 and TRBJ2-3, with TRBD2 matching over 13 bases. The CDR3 runs 17 residues. Germline V gene lookup returns CDR1 SEHNR and CDR2 FQNEAQ (reference sequence). V was clipped by 3 bases and J by 6 bases; unmatched bases: 9. DNA for the CDR3: TGTGCCAGCAGCTTCCCTCGACTAGCGGGGGGATACGATACGCAGTATTTT. Protein product: CASSFPRLAGGYDTQYF.

The chain recombines TRBV7-9 with TRBJ2-3; D unclear. From germline, CDR1 is SEHNR and CDR2 FQNEAQ (reference sequence). V dropped 6 bases and J dropped 0 bases, with 10 bases sitting between them. CDR3 size: 14 residues. The CDR3 sequence is CASSTFGSTDTQYF. CDR3 in DNA: TGTGCCAGCAGTACATTCGGGAGCACAGATACGCAGTATTTT.

V is TRBV7-2 and J is TRBJ2-7, with D maybe TRBD2 (7 bases). The CDR3 has 15 residues. The V end lost 3 bases, the J end lost 5 bases, and 17 bases lay between the germline ends. Germline V gene lookup returns CDR1 SGHTA and CDR2 FQGNSA. The CDR3 DNA is TGTGCCAGCAGCTTTATGCTGGCGGGGGCCAACGAGCAGTACTTC. Translated, it gives CASSFMLAGANEQYF.

This sequence joins TRBV10-3 and TRBJ2-3; the match to TRBD1 covers 9 bases. Germline values: CDR1 ENHRY, CDR2 SYGVKD. The V and J ends lost 11 bases and 6 bases, in that order; junction bases with no gene match: 15. The CDR3 covers 15 residues. CDR3 amino acids: CASTQRTGAGDTQYF. Written as DNA, the CDR3 is TGTGCCTCCACCCAAAGGACAGGGGCGGGGGATACGCAGTATTTT.

The gene calls are TRBV30 and TRBJ1-1, with a weak D call TRBD1 (5 bases). Trimming cost V 2 bases and J 4 bases, with 17 bases left between them. The CDR3 is 15 amino acids. Germline V gives CDR1 GTSNPN, CDR2 SVGIG (reference sequence). The CDR3 reads CAWSTQWIQGTEAFF. CDR3 in DNA: TGTGCCTGGAGTACGCAGTGGATCCAGGGCACTGAAGCTTTCTTT.

The V gene is TRBV2, the J gene TRBJ1-1; D uncertain. V lost 4 bases to trimming and J lost 12 bases, with 12 bases between them. Germline lookup yields CDR1 SNHLY and CDR2 FYNNEI. This CDR3 contains 11 residues. Here the CDR3 DNA reads TGTGCCAGCAGTGCGACGGGAACGCCTTTCTTT. Amino acid sequence: CASSATGTPFF.

The rearrangement joins TRBV11-2 to TRBJ2-1, with 9 bases fitting TRBD2. From germline, CDR1 is SGHAT and CDR2 FQNNGV. Germline trimming cut 0 bases from V and 6 bases from J; bases unmatched to any gene: 3. The CDR3 has 15 residues. CDR3: CASSLERGGRNEQFF. Here the CDR3 DNA reads TGTGCCAGCAGCTTAGAGCGGGGGGGCCGCAATGAGCAGTTCTTC.

The gene calls are TRBV4-1 and TRBJ1-4, with 7 bases fitting TRBD1. The CDR3 spans 16 residues. V lost 6 bases to trimming and J lost 6 bases; unmatched junction nucleotides: 13. The germline gives CDR1 MGHRA, CDR2 YSYEKL. CDR3 sequence: CASSSLYRGIDEKLFF. The DNA for the CDR3 is TGCGCCAGCAGTAGCCTATACAGGGGAATTGATGAAAAACTGTTTTTT.

On this clone: The sample has other DNA sequences that encode this CDR3 too. The V and J genes are TRBV6-5 and TRBJ1-1; D not certain. The ends were cut back, 6 bases at V and 1 base at J, with 9 bases in the middle. The V gene's germline CDR1 is MNHEY and CDR2 SVGAGI. The CDR3 is made up of 13 amino acids. CDR3: CASSRTENTEAFF. CDR3 in DNA: TGTGCCAGCAGCCGTACAGAGAACACTGAAGCTTTCTTT.

The CDR3 loop is CASRSNRGYEAFF. The CDR3 region has the DNA TGTGCCAGCAGATCCAACAGGGGGTATGAAGCTTTCTTT. The chain combines TRBV5-6 with TRBJ1-1; 8 bases are shared with TRBD1. Germline V gene data show CDR1 as SGHDT and CDR2 as YYEEEE. CDR3 length: 13 amino acids. Unmatched junction bases numbered 7, after V lost 5 bases and J lost 7 bases.

This clone was seen once. V usage is TRBV10-3 and J usage is TRBJ2-6; weak D call: TRBD1 (6 bases). The CDR3 loop spans 16 amino acids. Per the germline V gene, CDR1 is ENHRY and CDR2 is SYGVKD. The germline V and J ends were trimmed by 6 bases and 2 bases, with 14 bases remaining between them. The CDR3 DNA reads as TGTGCCATCAGGGGGGACACCGGGACTGGGGCCAACGTCCTGACTTTC. Translation: CAIRGDTGTGANVLTF.

The rearrangement joins TRBV5-4 to TRBJ2-7, with D possibly matching TRBD2 (6 bases). This CDR3 contains 13 residues. Germline assignment: CDR1 SGHNT and CDR2 YYREEE (reference sequence). Trimming pared 3 bases from V and 6 bases from J, leaving 13 bases between. The CDR3 nucleotides read TGTGCCAGCAGCTACCCCCACGGGGGCGAGCAGTACTTC. The encoded protein is CASSYPHGGEQYF.

This chain links TRBV25-1 with TRBJ2-1; 9 bases agree with TRBD2. Germline V gene sequence: CDR1 MGHDK, CDR2 SYGVNS. The CDR3 covers 14 residues. Germline trimming cut 5 bases from V and 3 bases from J; bases unmatched to any gene: 2. CDR3 DNA sequence: TGTGCCAGCAGTTATAGCGGGGGCTACAATGAGCAGTTCTTC. This translates into CASSYSGGYNEQFF.

This chain connects TRBV6-6 to TRBJ1-1; D possibly corresponds to TRBD1 (5 bases). V gave up 3 bases and J gave up 5 bases, with 10 bases separating them. Germline values: CDR1 MNHNY, CDR2 SVGAGI (reference sequence). This CDR3 comprises 13 residues. The CDR3 region is CASSYDRRTEAFF. The CDR3 bases are TGTGCCAGCAGTTATGACAGAAGAACTGAAGCTTTCTTT.

This clone came up a few times. J is TRBJ2-7 and V is TRBV9; D is uncertain. CDR3 length: 14 amino acids. The V end lost 0 bases, the J end lost 3 bases, and 10 bases lay between the germline ends. Germline values: CDR1 SGDLS, CDR2 YYNGEE. CDR3 coding DNA: TGTGCCAGCAGCGTAGGGGTTGACTTCTACGAGCAGTACTTC. Translating it yields CASSVGVDFYEQYF.

The chain recombines TRBV27 with TRBJ2-7; D not resolved. The CDR3 loop spans 16 amino acids. Trimming cost V 0 bases and J 0 bases, with 12 bases left between them. CDR1 and CDR2 from the germline V gene are MNHEY and SMNVEV (reference sequence). CDR3 in amino acids: CASSLSVNRVSYEQYF. The CDR3 DNA is TGTGCCAGCAGTTTATCGGTAAATCGGGTCTCCTACGAGCAGTACTTC.

This chain joins TRBV5-6 and TRBJ1-2; 11 nucleotides line up with TRBD1. This CDR3 has 15 residues. The V and J ends lost 1 base and 4 bases, in that order; junction bases with no gene match: 3. Germline CDR1 is SGHDT and CDR2 is YYEEEE. Here the CDR3 reads CASSLPGQGGYGYTF. The CDR3 DNA reads TGTGCCAGCAGCTTGCCGGGACAGGGGGGCTATGGCTACACCTTC.

This clone was seen a single time. This rearrangement joins TRBV27 to TRBJ2-1; no definite D call. The germline V gene encodes CDR1 MNHEY and CDR2 SMNVEV (reference sequence). V was trimmed by 5 bases and J by 0 bases, leaving 11 bases between them. The CDR3 is 15 residues long. The CDR3 sequence: CASSLTANSYNEQFF. In DNA, the CDR3 is TGTGCCAGCAGTCTCACTGCCAACTCCTACAATGAGCAGTTCTTC.

The rearrangement uses TRBV19 and TRBJ1-4; the D is unclear. Deletions cut 1 base from V and 3 bases from J, with 9 bases between. This CDR3 contains 15 residues. Germline CDR1 and CDR2: LNHDA and SQIVND (reference sequence). CDR3: CASSIGASANEKLFF. DNA of the CDR3: TGTGCCAGTAGTATAGGGGCGTCAGCTAATGAAAAACTGTTTTTT. Full variable domain (remainder filled in from reference TRBV19 and TRBJ1-4): DGGITQSPKYLFRKEGQNVTLSCEQNLNHDAMYWYRQDPGQGLRLIYYSQIVNDFQKGDIAEGYSVSREKKESFPLTVTSAQKNPTAFYLCASSIGASANEKLFFGSGTQLSVL.

In this sample, this clone turned up once. The chain links TRBV3-1 (or the pseudogene TRBV3-2) to TRBJ2-4; 11 nucleotides align to TRBD1. Germline loops: CDR1 LGHDT, CDR2 YNNKEL (reference sequence). The length of the CDR3 is 15 residues. J lost 6 bases, V lost 4 bases, and 5 bases had no gene match. The CDR3 here is CASSRGQGARNIQYF. The CDR3 nucleotides are TGTGCCAGCAGCCGAGGACAGGGGGCGAGAAACATTCAGTACTTC.

This clone occurred once. The chain couples TRBV6-6 to TRBJ1-2; 7 bases map to TRBD1. Trimming took 5 bases from V and 0 from J; bases not matched to a gene: 6. The CDR3 length is 15 residues. Germline V gene sequence: CDR1 MNHNY, CDR2 SVGAGI (reference sequence). DNA of the CDR3: TGTGCCAGCAGTAGAACTGGGACAGCTAACTATGGCTACACCTTC. Its translation is CASSRTGTANYGYTF.

The CDR3 sequence is CATSRGGEPPKETQYF. The CDR3 DNA reads as TGTGCCACCAGCAGAGGGGGAGAACCTCCCAAAGAGACCCAGTACTTC. The chain couples TRBV15 to TRBJ2-5, with a possible D match to TRBD2 (5 bases). This CDR3 region has 16 residues. CDR1 is LNHNV, CDR2 YYDKDF, per germline (reference sequence). Trimming took off 1 base at V and 3 bases at J, with 15 bases between the two ends.